The present T cell receptor beta chain was sequenced within a study of cytomegalovirus exposure and HLA in healthy donors. At the level of the study: Researchers previously reported finding just under 120 million unique TCR beta sequences from about 200 million T cells. Study conclusions and caveats: A later analysis found that most CMV-associated TCR beta chains appeared HLA-restricted. The dataset shows that most TCR sequences were rare, while some public TCRs occurred in many donors.

For this clone: The antigen is unknown.

Both 60 Vbeta primers and 13 Jbeta primers went into the PCR. In the original analysis: Later, roughly 80 million unique TCR beta chains were counted in an analysis, and 8.5 million to 13 million of them were shared. Sequencing used immunoSEQ multiplex PCR; TCRdb keeps in-frame clones, though not all of them. The V and J calls and clone size come from that table; D and trimming were worked out from the DNA. The sample holds over 150,000 clones, about three quarters seen once. The sequenced sample was PBMCs. The clonotype comes from a woman aged 25-40 years in good health and CMV-seronegative.

CDR3: CASRGRGNTGELFF. CDR3 DNA: TGTGCCAGTAGGGGCAGGGGAAACACCGGGGAGCTGTTTTTT. This sequence joins TRBV19 and TRBJ2-2; the D gene is possibly TRBD1 (6 bases). Trimming took 6 bases from V and 2 from J, leaving 10 bases between them. The germline V gene encodes CDR1 LNHDA and CDR2 SQIVND (reference sequence). This CDR3 contains 14 residues. Full variable domain (rest looked up from reference TRBV19 and TRBJ2-2): DGGITQSPKYLFRKEGQNVTLSCEQNLNHDAMYWYRQDPGQGLRLIYYSQIVNDFQKGDIAEGYSVSREKKESFPLTVTSAQKNPTAFYLCASRGRGNTGELFFGEGSRLTVL.